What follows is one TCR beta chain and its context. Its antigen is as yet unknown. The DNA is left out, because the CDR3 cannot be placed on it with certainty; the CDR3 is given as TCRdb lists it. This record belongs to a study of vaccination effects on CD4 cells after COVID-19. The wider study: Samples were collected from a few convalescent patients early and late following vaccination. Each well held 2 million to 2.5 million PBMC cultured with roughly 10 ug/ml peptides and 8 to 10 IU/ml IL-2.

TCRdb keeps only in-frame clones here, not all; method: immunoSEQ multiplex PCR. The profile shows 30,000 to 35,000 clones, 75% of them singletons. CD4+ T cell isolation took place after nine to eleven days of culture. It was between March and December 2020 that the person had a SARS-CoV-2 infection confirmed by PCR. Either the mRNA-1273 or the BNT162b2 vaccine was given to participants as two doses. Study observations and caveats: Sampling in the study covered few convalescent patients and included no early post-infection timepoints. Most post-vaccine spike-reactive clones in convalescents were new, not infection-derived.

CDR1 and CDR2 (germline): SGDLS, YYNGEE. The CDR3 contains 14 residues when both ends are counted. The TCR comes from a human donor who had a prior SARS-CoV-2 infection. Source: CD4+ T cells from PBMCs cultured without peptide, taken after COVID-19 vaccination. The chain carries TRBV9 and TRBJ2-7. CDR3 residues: CASSADPSSGQQYF.